These 28 T cell receptor beta chains originate from one sample sequenced in a study of control samples from healthy donors and cancer patients. The data were produced by immunoSEQ multiplex PCR, yet TCRdb's version contains in-frame clones alone and is incomplete. The sample holds 7,000 to 8,500 clones, approximately 81% seen once. The sequencing input was PBMCs. The receptors were sampled from a man between 65 and 85 years old with lung cancer.

This clone came up once. The chain recombines TRBV5-1 with TRBJ2-5; possible D gene TRBD2, 7 bases. The CDR3 totals 16 residues. V was shortened by 0 bases and J by 5 bases, with 17 bases between the two germline ends. CDR1 is SGHRS and CDR2 is YFSETQ in the germline V gene. The CDR3 sequence: CASSLEGGVSAETQYF. The CDR3 region has the DNA TGCGCCAGCAGCTTGGAAGGGGGGGTTAGTGCGGAGACCCAGTACTTC. The full variable domain, with the rest looked up from reference TRBV5-1 and TRBJ2-5, is KAGVTQTPRYLIKTRGQQVTLSCSPISGHRSVSWYQQTPGQGLQFLFEYFSETQRNKGNFPGRFSGRQFSNSRSEMNVSTLELGDSALYLCASSLEGGVSAETQYFGPGTRLLVL.

The CDR3 DNA reads as TGTGCCATCAGTGATGACCGCGAGCAGTACTTC. This encodes CAISDDREQYF. This chain uses TRBV10-3 with TRBJ2-7, with D unclear. The length of the CDR3 is 11 residues. The germline V and J ends were trimmed by 3 bases and 6 bases, with 6 bases remaining between them. Germline CDR1 ENHRY, CDR2 SYGVKD.

The chain combines TRBV30 with TRBJ2-5; 7 bases align to TRBD1. V shed 3 bases and J 2 bases; nucleotides not matched to a gene: 6. This CDR3 is 14 amino acids long. CDR1 and CDR2 from the germline V gene are GTSNPN and SVGIG (reference sequence). CDR3 sequence: CAWRILGQQETQYF. The CDR3 bases are TGTGCCTGGAGAATTCTGGGACAGCAAGAGACCCAGTACTTC.

The V gene is TRBV7-2, the J gene TRBJ2-5, with 7 bases aligning to TRBD1. V was pared by 4 bases and J by 12 bases, with 14 bases of the junction left unmatched. The germline V gene has CDR1 SGHTA and CDR2 FQGNSA. This CDR3 region has 14 residues. This CDR3 reads CASSSIPEGAREYF. The DNA for the CDR3 is TGTGCCAGCAGCTCTATACCCGAGGGGGCTCGGGAGTACTTC.

A remark on this clone: A junction end diverges from the germline sequence, so it may reflect a read error. The CDR3 sequence is CASREDRVGYTF. The CDR3 DNA reads as TGTGCCAGCAGGGAAGACAGGGTGGGCTACACCTTC. The chain joins TRBV2 to TRBJ1-2; 7 nucleotides match TRBD1. Per the germline V gene, CDR1 is SNHLY and CDR2 is FYNNEI. This CDR3 has 12 residues.

V is TRBV14 and J is TRBJ2-7; 7 bases fit TRBD2. Losses at the gene ends were 0 bases for V and 3 bases for J; bases not matched to a gene: 11. Germline V gene sequence: CDR1 SGHDN, CDR2 FVKESK. This CDR3 contains 17 residues. For the CDR3, the DNA is TGTGCCAGCAGCCAAGATTCCCCACGACTAGCAGTCTACGAGCAGTACTTC. It specifies CASSQDSPRLAVYEQYF. The full variable domain, with the rest looked up from reference TRBV14 and TRBJ2-7, is EAGVTQFPSHSVIEKGQTVTLRCDPISGHDNLYWYRRVMGKEIKFLLHFVKESKQDESGMPNNRFLAERTGGTYSTLKVQPAELEDSGVYFCASSQDSPRLAVYEQYFGPGTRLTVT.

This chain links TRBV6-5 with TRBJ2-7; D gene uncertain. This CDR3 contains 13 residues. V dropped 5 bases and J dropped 13 bases, with 21 bases sitting between them. The germline gives CDR1 MNHEY, CDR2 SVGAGI. The CDR3 region is CASSNLTLRELYF. The CDR3 region has the DNA TGTGCCAGCAGTAATTTAACTCTGAGAGAGCTATACTTC.

This rearrangement joins TRBV28 to TRBJ2-7, with no clear D. The germline gives CDR1 MDHEN, CDR2 SYDVKM. V gave up 5 bases and J gave up 4 bases, with 6 bases separating them. The length of the CDR3 is 11 residues. CDR3 amino acids: CASSTEYEQYF. The CDR3, as DNA: TGTGCCAGCAGTACCGAGTACGAGCAGTACTTC.

The chain combines TRBV27 with TRBJ2-7; TRBD1 matches at 7 bases. Losses at the gene ends were 4 bases for V and 0 bases for J; bases not matched to a gene: 6. Germline loops: CDR1 MNHEY, CDR2 SMNVEV (reference sequence). The CDR3 covers 15 residues. The chain's CDR3 is CASSSPAGGSYEQYF. In DNA, the CDR3 is TGTGCCAGCAGTTCCCCGGCAGGGGGCTCCTACGAGCAGTACTTC.

The DNA for the CDR3 is TGTGCCAGCAACCTCGGGGCTAGCGGACAAGAGACCCAGTACTTC. Its protein is CASNLGASGQETQYF. The V and J genes are TRBV28 and TRBJ2-5, with 7 bases that match TRBD2. The V gene end was trimmed by 7 bases and the J gene end by 2 bases; junction bases not matched to a gene: 10. The CDR3 totals 15 residues. Germline CDR1 MDHEN, CDR2 SYDVKM.

By sample share, this clone is medium-sized. The V gene is TRBV6-5, the J gene TRBJ2-1; 9 positions agree with TRBD1. V shed 6 bases, J shed 9 bases, and the junction held 9 bases outside the gene matches. CDR1 is MNHEY, CDR2 SVGAGI, per germline. The CDR3 has 14 residues. DNA of the CDR3: TGTGCCAGCAGGGGGGGACAGGGATTTAGTGAGCAGTTCTTC. It encodes CASRGGQGFSEQFF.

The V gene is TRBV5-1, the J gene TRBJ2-1, with unresolved D. Germline-derived CDR1 and CDR2 are SGHRS and YFSETQ. The V end was cut by 1 base, the J end by 4 bases, with 0 bases between. CDR3 size: 11 residues. CDR3 DNA: TGCGCCAGCAGCTTGTACAATGAGCAGTTCTTC. Its translation is CASSLYNEQFF.

The chain couples TRBV30 to TRBJ1-1, with D unresolved. Germline CDR1 and CDR2: GTSNPN and SVGIG (reference sequence). The CDR3 has 13 amino acids. V shed 2 bases and J shed 2 bases, with 9 bases lying between them. For the CDR3, the DNA is TGTGCCTGGAGTTGGATCCTCAACACTGAAGCTTTCTTT. Residues: CAWSWILNTEAFF. The full variable domain, in which reference TRBV30 and TRBJ1-1 provide the parts outside the CDR3, is SQTIHQWPATLVQPVGSPLSLECTVEGTSNPNLYWYRQAAGRGLQLLFYSVGIGQISSEVPQNLSASRPQDRQFILSSKKLLLSDSGFYLCAWSWILNTEAFFGQGTRLTVV.

This clone was seen once. The rearrangement links TRBV25-1 to TRBJ2-1, with 7 bases lining up with TRBD2. From germline, CDR1 is MGHDK and CDR2 SYGVNS. The CDR3 loop spans 15 amino acids. J gave up 4 bases and V 6 bases, and 9 bases lay outside the gene matches. The CDR3 nucleotides are TGTGCCAGCAGGGGTGATAGCGGGTCTTACAATGAGCAGTTCTTC. This sequence encodes CASRGDSGSYNEQFF. The full variable domain, with the rest looked up from reference TRBV25-1 and TRBJ2-1, is EADIYQTPRYLVIGTGKKITLECSQTMGHDKMYWYQQDPGMELHLIHYSYGVNSTEKGDLSSESTVSRIRTEHFPLTLESARPSHTSQYLCASRGDSGSYNEQFFGPGTRLTVL.

J is TRBJ2-7 and V is TRBV28, with D uncertain. CDR3 size: 12 residues. Germline CDR1 and CDR2: MDHEN and SYDVKM. V was cut by 2 bases and J by 3 bases, with 5 bases left in between. The CDR3 nucleotides read TGTGCCAGCAGTTTAACCAACTACGAGCAGTACTTC. Translation: CASSLTNYEQYF.

The rearrangement uses TRBV11-2 and TRBJ2-1, with 7 positions matching TRBD2. Trimming cost V 6 bases and J 12 bases; bases outside gene matches: 20. There are 16 residues in the CDR3. Germline V gene sequence: CDR1 SGHAT, CDR2 FQNNGV. The CDR3 region is CASRNQRTRTDGAQFF. CDR3 sequence (DNA): TGTGCCAGCAGGAATCAAAGGACTAGAACCGACGGAGCGCAGTTCTTC.

The J gene is TRBJ1-5, the V gene TRBV20-1; D may be TRBD1 (5 bases). Per germline, CDR1 DFQATT and CDR2 SNEGSKA (reference sequence). With 3 bases removed from V and 6 bases from J, the gap between germline ends came to 9 bases. The CDR3 is made up of 12 amino acids. CDR3 nucleotide sequence: TGCAGTGCTAGTTCAGGGCTTCAGCCCCAGCATTTT. Translation: CSASSGLQPQHF.

Points on this clone: A read error is possible here, since a much larger clone lies one base away. The J gene is TRBJ1-1, the V gene TRBV7-9, with 9 nucleotides matching TRBD1. Germline lookup yields CDR1 SEHNR and CDR2 FQNEAQ (reference sequence). The CDR3 has 15 residues. In nucleotides, the CDR3 is TGTGCCAGCAGCTTAGTTGGACAGGGGTCCACTAAAGCTTTCTTT. Its translation is CASSLVGQGSTKAFF. Full variable domain (remainder filled in from reference TRBV7-9 and TRBJ1-1): DTGVSQNPRHKITKRGQNVTFRCDPISEHNRLYWYRQTLGQGPEFLTYFQNEAQLEKSRLLSDRFSAERPKGSFSTLEIQRTEQGDSAMYLCASSLVGQGSTKAFFGQGTRLTVV.

The count of this clone is one. V is TRBV28 and J is TRBJ2-5; 7 positions agree with TRBD2. The CDR3 contains 16 residues. The junction had 12 bases not matched to a gene; V was cut back by 3 bases and J by 5 bases. CDR1 MDHEN and CDR2 SYDVKM come from the germline V gene. As DNA, the CDR3 is TGTGCCAGCAGTTTTGGGTCCGGGAGGCACATGGAGACCCAGTACTTC. This codes for CASSFGSGRHMETQYF.

This chain links TRBV5-4 with TRBJ1-5; D not certain. Germline assignment: CDR1 SGHNT and CDR2 YYREEE (reference sequence). V was shortened by 0 bases and J by 0 bases, with 7 bases between the two germline ends. The length of the CDR3 is 15 residues. This CDR3 reads CASSLEPDSNQPQHF. The CDR3 region has the DNA TGTGCCAGCAGCTTGGAGCCTGATAGCAATCAGCCCCAGCATTTT.

This clone was counted only a few times. The V and J genes are TRBV28 and TRBJ1-2; possible D gene TRBD1, 6 bases. CDR3 length equals 13 residues. The germline V and J ends were trimmed by 3 bases and 8 bases, with 13 bases remaining between them. Germline CDR1 reads MDHEN; CDR2 reads SYDVKM. In DNA, the CDR3 is TGTGCCAGCAGTTTTTCGGGGGCAAGCGGCTACACCTTC. It is translated as CASSFSGASGYTF.

The chain employs TRBV5-1 and TRBJ1-6; no firm D call. The CDR3 consists of 18 residues. The V gene's germline CDR1 is SGHRS and CDR2 YFSETQ. Trimming removed 0 bases from V and 0 bases from J, with 13 bases in between. DNA for the CDR3: TGCGCCAGCAGCTTGGACCCAGGAGCCAGCTCCTATAATTCACCCCTCCACTTT. Its protein product is CASSLDPGASSYNSPLHF.

The V gene is TRBV7-7, the J gene TRBJ2-7; maybe TRBD2 (5 bases). This CDR3 has 16 residues. Germline loops: CDR1 SSHAT, CDR2 FNYEAQ (reference sequence). V lost 5 bases to trimming and J lost 2 bases, with 19 bases between them. This CDR3 reads CASSPVASQGTYEQYF. As DNA, the CDR3 is TGTGCCAGCAGCCCCGTAGCGTCTCAAGGGACCTACGAGCAGTACTTC. The entire variable domain, with the rest obtained from reference TRBV7-7 and TRBJ2-7, is as follows: GAGVSQSPRYKVTKRGQDVTLRCDPISSHATLYWYQQALGQGPEFLTYFNYEAQPDKSGLPSDRFSAERPEGSISTLTIQRTEQRDSAMYRCASSPVASQGTYEQYFGPGTRLTVT.

V gene TRBV3-1 (or the pseudogene TRBV3-2) combines with J gene TRBJ2-4, with a weak D call TRBD1 (6 bases). CDR3 length: 12 residues. V was pared by 2 bases and J by 13 bases, with 12 bases between. The germline V gene has CDR1 LGHDT and CDR2 YNNKEL (reference sequence). The CDR3 DNA sequence: TGTGCCAGCAGCCAACTACAGGGTACACAGTACTTC. Protein: CASSQLQGTQYF.

This chain joins TRBV4-1 and TRBJ2-3, with 16 bases matching TRBD2. The germline CDR1 and CDR2 sequences are MGHRA and YSYEKL. CDR3 length: 20 residues. V was pared by 2 bases and J by 1 base, with 9 bases of the junction left unmatched. The CDR3 loop reads CASSQKGLAGGPSGTDTQYF. For the CDR3, the DNA is TGCGCCAGCAGCCAAAAGGGACTAGCGGGAGGGCCGTCGGGCACAGATACGCAGTATTTT.

J is TRBJ1-1 and V is TRBV5-6; no firm D call. The germline V and J ends were trimmed by 0 bases and 3 bases, with 12 bases remaining between them. Germline values: CDR1 SGHDT, CDR2 YYEEEE. This CDR3 is built from 15 residues. CDR3 in DNA: TGTGCCAGCAGCTTGGCGGGCCTCGGGGACACTGAAGCTTTCTTT. Translating it yields CASSLAGLGDTEAFF.

V is TRBV5-7 and J is TRBJ2-4, with D unresolved. TRBV5-7 is labeled an ORF, and its function is uncertain. The CDR3 spans 17 residues. The V end lost 2 bases, the J end lost 0 bases, and 15 bases lay between the germline ends. This chain's CDR3 is CASSFYRRTGAKNIQYF. In DNA form, the CDR3 reads TGTGCCAGCAGCTTCTATCGTCGGACGGGAGCCAAAAACATTCAGTACTTC.

The rearrangement uses TRBV7-8 and TRBJ2-1; D remains ambiguous. Germline V gene data show CDR1 as SGHVS and CDR2 as FQNEAQ. The CDR3 loop spans 11 amino acids. Trimming took 1 base from V and 8 from J, leaving 3 bases between them. This CDR3 reads CASSLDHEQFF. The CDR3 region has the DNA TGTGCCAGCAGCTTAGACCATGAGCAGTTCTTC.